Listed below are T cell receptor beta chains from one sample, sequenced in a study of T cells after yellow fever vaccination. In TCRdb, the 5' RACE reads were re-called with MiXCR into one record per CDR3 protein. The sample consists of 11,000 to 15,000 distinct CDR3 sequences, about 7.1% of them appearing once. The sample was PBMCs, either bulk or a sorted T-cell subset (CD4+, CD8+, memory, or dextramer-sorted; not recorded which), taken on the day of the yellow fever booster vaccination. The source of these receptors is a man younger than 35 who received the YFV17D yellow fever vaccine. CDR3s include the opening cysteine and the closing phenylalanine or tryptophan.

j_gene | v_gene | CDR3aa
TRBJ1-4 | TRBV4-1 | CASSQDNRGNEKLFF
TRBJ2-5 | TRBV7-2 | CASSLVVGGGETQYF
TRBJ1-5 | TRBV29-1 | CGVTAGNQPQHF
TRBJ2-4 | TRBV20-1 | CSGQRRDIQYF
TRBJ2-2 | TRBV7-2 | CASSLGLAVNTGELFF
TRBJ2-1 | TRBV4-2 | CASSPGTSGEALYNEQFF
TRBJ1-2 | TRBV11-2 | CASSLGLANYGYTF
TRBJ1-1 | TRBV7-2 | CASSSYTGSEAFF
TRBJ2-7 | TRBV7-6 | CASSLAGWNEQYF
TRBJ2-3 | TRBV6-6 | CASSFPTLAIRTDTQYF
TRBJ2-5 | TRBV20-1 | CSASGQGAGRETQYF
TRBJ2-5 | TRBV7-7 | CASSLLGSAQETQYF
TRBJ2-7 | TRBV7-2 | CASSPQGVSYEQYF
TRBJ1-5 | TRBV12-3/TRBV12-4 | CASSSLGPQHF
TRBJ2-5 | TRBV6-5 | CASSYSEGGGETQYF
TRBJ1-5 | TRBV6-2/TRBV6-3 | CASSYSGEQPQHF
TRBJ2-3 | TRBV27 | CASSSPGGSTDTQYF
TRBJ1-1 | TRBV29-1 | CSVWGLPESEAFF